The 31 T cell receptor beta chains in this list originate from one sample, sequenced in a study of T cell responses to AZD1222 COVID-19 vaccine. Measured with immunoSEQ multiplex PCR; TCRdb has only the in-frame clones, and not every one. Here the sample spans about 120,000 clones, about 92% being singletons. The sequencing here drew on peripheral blood, taken on day 0 of AZD1222 vaccination. Receptors were obtained from an adult in good health.

V is TRBV11-2 and J is TRBJ1-2, with 12 bases matching TRBD1. Per the germline V gene, CDR1 is SGHAT and CDR2 is FQNNGV. The CDR3 sequence is 16 residues long. The V segment lost 0 bases and the J segment 7 bases; nucleotides outside the gene matches: 6. The CDR3 region has the DNA TGTGCCAGCAGCTTAGATGGGACAGGGGGCGAAGTTGGCTACACCTTC. It codes for CASSLDGTGGEVGYTF.

V usage is TRBV19 and J usage is TRBJ2-2; 7 bases agree with TRBD1. Germline lookup yields CDR1 LNHDA and CDR2 SQIVND (reference sequence). The CDR3 is 17 amino acids. Trimming took 4 bases from V and 1 from J; bases not matched to a gene: 9. CDR3 sequence (DNA): TGTGCCAGTAGTACGCGGACAGGCCTTAGGAACACCGGGGAGCTGTTTTTT. As protein: CASSTRTGLRNTGELFF.

This rearrangement joins TRBV7-7 to TRBJ2-7, with 10 nucleotides matching TRBD1. CDR1 and CDR2 (germline): SSHAT, FNYEAQ (reference sequence). Trimming removed 1 base from V and 0 bases from J; junction bases left unmatched: 0. This CDR3 has 15 residues. The CDR3 coding sequence is TGTGCCAGCAGCTTAGGGACAGGGGGCTCCTACGAGCAGTACTTC. Translation: CASSLGTGGSYEQYF. The full variable domain, with the rest looked up from reference TRBV7-7 and TRBJ2-7, is GAGVSQSPRYKVTKRGQDVTLRCDPISSHATLYWYQQALGQGPEFLTYFNYEAQPDKSGLPSDRFSAERPEGSISTLTIQRTEQRDSAMYRCASSLGTGGSYEQYFGPGTRLTVT.

The chain combines TRBV19 with TRBJ2-5; D not resolved. Trimming took off 1 base at V and 2 bases at J, with 5 bases between the two ends. The germline gives CDR1 LNHDA, CDR2 SQIVND (reference sequence). The CDR3 has 13 residues. CDR3 loop: CASSIVSQETQYF. CDR3 DNA: TGTGCCAGTAGTATAGTTAGTCAAGAGACCCAGTACTTC.

J is TRBJ2-4 and V is TRBV29-1; 8 bases line up with TRBD1. The CDR3 spans 12 residues. The V segment lost 6 bases and the J segment 8 bases; nucleotides outside the gene matches: 6. Germline-derived CDR1 and CDR2 are SQVTM and ANQGSEA. The DNA for the CDR3 is TGCAGCGTCGGCGACAGGGGTGACATTCAGTACTTC. This sequence encodes CSVGDRGDIQYF. The full variable domain, with the rest looked up from reference TRBV29-1 and TRBJ2-4, is SAVISQKPSRDICQRGTSLTIQCQVDSQVTMMFWYRQQPGQSLTLIATANQGSEATYESGFVIDKFPISRPNLTFSTLTVSNMSPEDSSIYLCSVGDRGDIQYFGAGTRLSVL.

The chain is built from TRBV7-2 and TRBJ2-6; a weak D match, TRBD2 (6 bases). Per germline, CDR1 SGHTA and CDR2 FQGNSA. This CDR3 is 17 amino acids long. The V gene lost 5 bases and the J gene lost 1 base, with 15 bases spanning the gap. The CDR3 sequence is CASSLWTIRSGANVLTF. CDR3 bases: TGTGCCAGCAGCCTCTGGACTATCCGTTCTGGGGCCAACGTCCTGACTTTC.

The gene calls are TRBV28 and TRBJ2-3; weak D call: TRBD1 (6 bases). Germline V gene sequence: CDR1 MDHEN, CDR2 SYDVKM. The CDR3 contains 13 residues. Trimming left V 7 bases short and J 6 bases short, with 14 bases between. CDR3 nucleotide sequence: TGTGCCAGCACCCTCCCAGGGGTCGATACGCAGTATTTT. It specifies CASTLPGVDTQYF.

This clone has more than one count but fewer than ten. The genes are TRBV11-2 and TRBJ2-7; TRBD2 is a possible D gene (6 bases). Germline CDR1 SGHAT, CDR2 FQNNGV. The length of the CDR3 is 15 residues. Trimming took 6 bases from V and 3 from J, leaving 18 bases between them. The CDR3, as DNA: TGTGCCAGCAGTTCCTCCCGGGGGAGTCTCTACGAGCAGTACTTC. Its translation: CASSSSRGSLYEQYF. The full variable domain, its missing parts supplied by reference TRBV11-2 and TRBJ2-7, is EAGVAQSPRYKIIEKRQSVAFWCNPISGHATLYWYQQILGQGPKLLIQFQNNGVVDDSQLPKDRFSAERLKGVDSTLKIQPAKLEDSAVYLCASSSSRGSLYEQYFGPGTRLTVT.

The chain carries TRBV5-1 and TRBJ1-2; a weak D match, TRBD1 (5 bases). The CDR3 spans 13 residues. Germline CDR1 reads SGHRS; CDR2 reads YFSETQ. V gave up 10 bases and J gave up 4 bases, with 17 bases separating them. CDR3 protein: CASNPGGPYGYTF. The DNA of the CDR3 is TGCGCCTCCAACCCCGGGGGACCCTATGGCTACACCTTC.

The rearrangement joins TRBV4-1 to TRBJ2-4, with TRBD2 matching 12 bases. Losses at the gene ends were 2 bases for V and 9 bases for J; bases not matched to a gene: 2. CDR3 length equals 14 residues. Looked up from germline, CDR1 is MGHRA and CDR2 is YSYEKL. The CDR3 nucleotides read TGCGCCAGCAGCCAACCTAGCGGGGGGGGCATTCAGTACTTC. Translation: CASSQPSGGGIQYF.

This clone was detected only a few times. The chain's CDR3 is CATSGYDQPQHF. Written as DNA, the CDR3 is TGTGCCACCTCAGGGTATGATCAGCCCCAGCATTTT. The chain employs TRBV7-2 and TRBJ1-5, with D tentatively TRBD1 (5 bases). The V end was cut by 10 bases, the J end by 5 bases, with 12 bases between. In germline, CDR1 is SGHTA, CDR2 FQGNSA. The CDR3 covers 12 residues.

The V and J genes are TRBV29-1 and TRBJ2-5; 8 nucleotides match TRBD2. V was pared by 6 bases and J by 5 bases, with 20 bases of the junction left unmatched. This CDR3 comprises 17 residues. Germline CDR1 is SQVTM and CDR2 is ANQGSEA. CDR3 nucleotide sequence: TGCAGCGTCGCCCTTCGTCGGCGGGGGGTCCGCGCGGAGACCCAGTACTTC. Protein: CSVALRRRGVRAETQYF.

The chain couples TRBV7-2 to TRBJ1-6; tentative D call: TRBD1 (5 bases). The V end lost 2 bases, the J end lost 9 bases, and 17 bases lay between the germline ends. This CDR3 comprises 16 residues. The germline V gene has CDR1 SGHTA and CDR2 FQGNSA. The CDR3 region is CASSLNGGTLSSPLHF. Here the CDR3 DNA reads TGTGCCAGCAGCTTAAACGGGGGGACCCTGAGTTCACCCCTCCACTTT.

The chain has TRBV6-2 or TRBV6-3 and TRBJ1-2; D remains unclear. This CDR3 region has 15 residues. V was trimmed by 9 bases and J by 4 bases, leaving 21 bases between them. Germline V lookup: CDR1 MNHEY, CDR2 SVGEGT. The CDR3 sequence is CASGPRSQALYGYTF. CDR3 in DNA: TGTGCCAGTGGCCCTCGGAGTCAGGCCCTCTATGGCTACACCTTC.

The J gene is TRBJ1-5, the V gene TRBV4-1; D is unresolved. Trimming removed 4 bases from V and 3 bases from J, with 13 bases in between. CDR1 MGHRA and CDR2 YSYEKL come from the germline V gene. The CDR3 is 15 residues long. CDR3 sequence: CASSLPTTSNQPQHF. The CDR3 coding sequence is TGCGCCAGCAGCCTCCCTACGACATCCAATCAGCCCCAGCATTTT.

This clone was counted a few times. The J gene is TRBJ1-2, the V gene TRBV11-2, with TRBD1 identical over 7 bases. CDR3 size: 14 residues. The germline V gene has CDR1 SGHAT and CDR2 FQNNGV. V shed 3 bases, J shed 0 bases, and the junction held 1 base outside the gene matches. CDR3 in amino acids: CASSFGQANYGYTF. The CDR3 DNA is TGTGCCAGCAGCTTCGGACAGGCTAACTATGGCTACACCTTC.

The genes are TRBV7-2 and TRBJ2-1, with D hard to call. This CDR3 is built from 15 residues. CDR1 SGHTA and CDR2 FQGNSA come from the germline V gene. With 2 bases removed from V and 2 bases from J, the gap between germline ends came to 10 bases. This chain's CDR3 is CASSLIPNPYNEQFF. Here the CDR3 DNA reads TGTGCCAGCAGCTTAATTCCAAATCCCTACAATGAGCAGTTCTTC.

The chain has TRBV12-3 or TRBV12-4 and TRBJ1-5; D remains unclear. The V end was cut by 2 bases, the J end by 3 bases, with 2 bases between. The CDR3 length is 12 residues. CDR3 in amino acids: CASSLLNQPQHF. The DNA of the CDR3 is TGTGCCAGCAGTTTACTCAATCAGCCCCAGCATTTT.

The V call is TRBV27, the J call TRBJ2-7, with TRBD2 matching over 10 bases. Per the germline V gene, CDR1 is MNHEY and CDR2 is SMNVEV (reference sequence). The junction had 2 bases not matched to a gene; V was cut back by 4 bases and J by 2 bases. The CDR3 is made up of 14 amino acids. The chain's CDR3 is CASSYGLAAYEQYF. Written as DNA, the CDR3 is TGTGCCAGCAGTTACGGACTAGCGGCCTACGAGCAGTACTTC.

This clone appeared a few times. The gene calls are TRBV7-5 and TRBJ2-2; the table's D call of TRBD1 was not tested on the DNA. TRBV7-5 is classified as a pseudogene. This CDR3 has 17 residues. CDR3 protein: CARSLGGGQASTGELFF. CDR3 sequence (DNA): TGTGCCAGAAGCTTAGGTGGGGGACAAGCGAGTACCGGGGAGCTGTTTTTT.

J is TRBJ1-1 and V is TRBV12-5, with 11 bases aligning to TRBD1. Germline lookup yields CDR1 LGHNT and CDR2 FRNRAP. This CDR3 region has 18 residues. V was clipped by 3 bases and J by 3 bases; unmatched bases: 12. In DNA form, the CDR3 reads TGTGCTAGTGGTTTTCACCACTTGGACAGGGGGCGCGACACTGAAGCTTTCTTT. Protein: CASGFHHLDRGRDTEAFF.

This chain uses TRBV7-9 with TRBJ1-1; D unclear. The V gene lost 11 bases and the J gene lost 4 bases, with 17 bases spanning the gap. CDR1 is SEHNR and CDR2 is FQNEAQ in the germline V gene (reference sequence). CDR3 length equals 13 residues. The CDR3 DNA reads as TGTGCCTCCAACACTGGTGATAGCACTGAAGCTTTCTTT. Its translation is CASNTGDSTEAFF.

J is TRBJ2-7 and V is TRBV7-2, with 7 bases aligning to TRBD2. Per the germline V gene, CDR1 is SGHTA and CDR2 is FQGNSA. The CDR3 contains 14 residues. The V segment lost 5 bases and the J segment 2 bases; nucleotides outside the gene matches: 6. CDR3 bases: TGTGCCAGCAGCGACGGGGGGAAGCCCTACGAGCAGTACTTC. This encodes CASSDGGKPYEQYF.

The rearrangement joins TRBV28 to TRBJ1-4; D not resolved. This CDR3 is 18 amino acids long. Germline values: CDR1 MDHEN, CDR2 SYDVKM. V dropped 1 base and J dropped 17 bases, with 32 bases sitting between them. The CDR3 DNA is TGTGCCAGCAGTTTATCTGGCTTCGCAACTAATGAAAAACGCGACTGTTTTTTT. It codes for CASSLSGFATNEKRDCFF.

V is TRBV5-1 and J is TRBJ1-4; D is ambiguous. Per the germline V gene, CDR1 is SGHRS and CDR2 is YFSETQ. The CDR3 spans 15 residues. V was shortened by 3 bases and J by 7 bases, with 16 bases between the two germline ends. Here the CDR3 reads CASSWRSARGEKLFF. CDR3 DNA: TGCGCCAGCAGCTGGCGATCAGCGCGGGGTGAAAAACTGTTTTTT.

V is TRBV10-3 and J is TRBJ2-3; D is unresolved. V lost 0 bases and J 2 bases, leaving 6 bases between the germline ends. The CDR3 runs 14 residues. Looked up from germline, CDR1 is ENHRY and CDR2 is SYGVKD. The CDR3 spells CAISESTLTDTQYF. DNA of the CDR3: TGTGCCATCAGTGAGTCGACGCTCACAGATACGCAGTATTTT.

This chain connects TRBV6-2 or TRBV6-3 to TRBJ1-2, with D perhaps TRBD1 (5 bases). The CDR3 length is 13 residues. Trimming took 5 bases from V and 4 from J, leaving 11 bases between them. Germline CDR1 and CDR2: MNHEY and SVGEGT. In nucleotides, the CDR3 is TGTGCCAGCAGTGCCTCTGACAGCTATGGCTACACCTTC. This codes for CASSASDSYGYTF.

The chain uses TRBV28 and TRBJ1-2; D remains ambiguous. Germline V lookup: CDR1 MDHEN, CDR2 SYDVKM. CDR3 size: 16 residues. V lost 5 bases to trimming and J lost 4 bases, with 20 bases between them. The DNA for the CDR3 is TGTGCCAGCAGTATGGAACTTTCCCGCAGCCTCTATGGCTACACCTTC. Translating gives CASSMELSRSLYGYTF.

The J gene is TRBJ1-6, the V gene TRBV5-6; D remains ambiguous. The V end lost 2 bases, the J end lost 5 bases, and 11 bases lay between the germline ends. The germline gives CDR1 SGHDT, CDR2 YYEEEE. This CDR3 is built from 15 residues. CDR3: CASSFLPEDNSPLHF. In DNA form, the CDR3 reads TGTGCCAGCAGCTTCTTACCTGAGGATAATTCACCCCTCCACTTT.

Here the CDR3 DNA reads TGTGCCAGCAGCCCACAAACGGGACTAGGTCAGCGAAGTGAGCAGTTCTTC. The encoded protein is CASSPQTGLGQRSEQFF. The chain combines TRBV7-2 with TRBJ2-1; 8 nucleotides align to TRBD2. This CDR3 has 17 residues. Germline assignment: CDR1 SGHTA and CDR2 FQGNSA. J was trimmed by 9 bases and V by 5 bases; bases with no gene match: 18.

The CDR3 coding sequence is TGCGCCAGCAGCTTGGAAGCCCAGCAGTTCTTC. Translating it yields CASSLEAQQFF. The rearrangement uses TRBV5-1 and TRBJ2-1; no firm D call. The germline V gene has CDR1 SGHRS and CDR2 YFSETQ. The CDR3 consists of 11 residues. Trimming removed 0 bases from V and 11 bases from J, with 6 bases in between.